This T cell receptor (beta chain) was identified during a study of T-cell memory formation after mild COVID-19. In the study overall: Most TCR clusters belonged to a single donor. Findings and limits, study-wide: CM and EM subsets held most contracting CD4+ clones; EMRA held CD8+ ones. Within pre-infection memory, some responding clones were found, suggesting cross-reactive memory joined.

This clonotype was seen a few times. The target antigen is unknown. The TCR alpha and TCR beta cDNA libraries, bearing sample barcodes and UMIs, were generated by 5'RACE using constant-segment primers. In TCRdb, the 5' RACE reads were re-called with MiXCR into one record per CDR3 protein. The repertoire holds approximately 580,000 distinct CDR3 sequences, with around 21% as singletons. The V gene's germline CDR1 is KGHSH and CDR2 LQKENI. The V end was cut by 3 bases, the J end by 3 bases, with 8 bases between. The CDR3 length is 13 residues. The sequence derives from an adult woman who had mild COVID-19 (a few samples of this study predate the infection). Cell type and time point are not known. The specimen sequenced was PBMCs or a T cell subset sorted from them (not recorded which). The chain is built from TRBV18 and TRBJ1-2; the D is unclear. The CDR3 region has the DNA TGTGCCAGCTCACCCGAGGCCGACTATGGCTACACCTTC. It is translated as CASSPEADYGYTF.